Each of the 30 T cell receptor beta chains below was sequenced from the same sample in a study of vaccination and CD4 T cells after COVID-19. Their recognized antigens are unknown. An Oncomine TCR Beta short-read assay was used to sequence the DNA from cultured CD4+ T cells. One entry per CDR3 protein results from TCRdb running MiXCR on the PCR reads. The data show roughly 8,000 distinct CDR3 sequences, roughly half seen once. Sample treatment: roughly 11-day PBMC culture with coronavirus spike peptide pools or control peptides (ViraFEST assay). The specimen sequenced was CD4+ T cells from blood, cultured in vitro. The receptors derive from a human donor who had recovered from COVID-19.

This clonotype was seen a handful of times. This chain uses TRBV20-1 with TRBJ2-3, with D uncertain. The V gene's germline CDR1 is DFQATT and CDR2 SNEGSKA (reference sequence). This CDR3 has 11 amino acids. V was trimmed by 0 bases and J by 6 bases, leaving 4 bases between them. CDR3 DNA: TGCAGTGCTAGAGATGTGGATACGCAGTATTTT. This gives the protein CSARDVDTQYF.

The J gene is TRBJ1-5, the V gene TRBV19; D remains ambiguous. This CDR3 comprises 15 residues. V gave up 5 bases and J gave up 9 bases, with 20 bases separating them. CDR1 LNHDA and CDR2 SQIVND come from the germline V gene (reference sequence). The CDR3 region is CASSPPHAIHRPQHF. CDR3 nucleotide sequence: TGTGCCAGTAGTCCTCCACATGCCATCCATCGGCCCCAGCATTTT.

The sample holds a few counts of this clonotype. The rearrangement joins TRBV19 to TRBJ1-5; D is unresolved. Germline lookup yields CDR1 LNHDA and CDR2 SQIVND (reference sequence). This CDR3 comprises 16 residues. V shed 3 bases and J shed 5 bases, with 17 bases lying between them. The CDR3 reads CASSMPSVQRYQPQHF. The CDR3 DNA reads TGTGCCAGTAGTATGCCGAGCGTACAGAGGTATCAGCCCCAGCATTTT. The whole variable domain, remainder taken from reference TRBV19 and TRBJ1-5, is DGGITQSPKYLFRKEGQNVTLSCEQNLNHDAMYWYRQDPGQGLRLIYYSQIVNDFQKGDIAEGYSVSREKKESFPLTVTSAQKNPTAFYLCASSMPSVQRYQPQHFGDGTRLSIL.

The chain combines TRBV10-3 with TRBJ1-2; D gene ambiguous. Trimming left V 0 bases short and J 6 bases short, with 11 bases between. The CDR3 loop spans 14 amino acids. Germline V CDR1 and CDR2: ENHRY, SYGVKD. CDR3 in amino acids: CAISESSSDHGYTF. As DNA, the CDR3 is TGTGCCATCAGTGAGTCGAGTTCAGACCATGGCTACACCTTC.

The chain uses TRBV4-2 and TRBJ2-3; 10 nucleotides match TRBD2. The CDR3 is made up of 16 amino acids. Trimming at V came to 3 bases and at J to 2 bases, leaving 5 bases not matched to a gene. Germline lookup yields CDR1 LGHNA and CDR2 YNFKEQ. CDR3 DNA: TGTGCCAGCAGCCATGTTCTAGCGGGGGACACAGATACGCAGTATTTT. This sequence encodes CASSHVLAGDTDTQYF.

This chain links TRBV10-3 with TRBJ1-2; 8 bases fit TRBD1. Germline-derived CDR1 and CDR2 are ENHRY and SYGVKD. The CDR3 runs to 13 residues. Unmatched junction bases numbered 9, after V lost 7 bases and J lost 8 bases. The CDR3 is CAINPDRGGGYTF. As DNA, the CDR3 is TGTGCCATCAATCCAGACAGGGGAGGCGGCTACACCTTC.

The CDR3: CASGLVDRMNGEQYF. The CDR3 DNA is TGTGCTAGTGGTTTGGTGGACAGGATGAATGGCGAGCAGTACTTC. The genes are TRBV12-5 and TRBJ2-7; TRBD1 agrees at 7 bases. Germline CDR1 reads LGHNT; CDR2 reads FRNRAP. The CDR3 is made up of 15 amino acids. Losses at the gene ends were 0 bases for V and 6 bases for J; bases not matched to a gene: 8.

The rearrangement joins TRBV20-1 to TRBJ1-2, with TRBD1 matching over 9 bases. Trimming removed 3 bases from V and 6 bases from J; junction bases left unmatched: 8. Germline lookup yields CDR1 DFQATT and CDR2 SNEGSKA (reference sequence). CDR3 length: 14 amino acids. The DNA for the CDR3 is TGCAGTGCTAGCCTCGGACAGGGGTTGGATGGCTACACCTTC. This encodes CSASLGQGLDGYTF.

This clonotype was detected once. V gene TRBV6-5 combines with J gene TRBJ1-6; D is ambiguous. Trimming removed 4 bases at V and 10 bases at J, with 17 bases between. Per germline, CDR1 MNHEY and CDR2 SVGAGI. This CDR3 is 15 amino acids long. The CDR3 loop reads CASSSHHPTESPLHF. The CDR3 region has the DNA TGTGCCAGCAGTTCTCACCACCCGACGGAGTCACCCCTCCACTTT.

This clonotype has just a few counts. V gene TRBV6-1 combines with J gene TRBJ1-6; D gene ambiguous. The V gene's germline CDR1 is MNHNS and CDR2 SASEGT. V shed 7 bases and J shed 0 bases, with 7 bases lying between them. This CDR3 region has 14 residues. Here the CDR3 DNA reads TGTGCCAGCATGACCCGCTCCTATAATTCACCCCTCCACTTT. Translated: CASMTRSYNSPLHF.

The chain combines TRBV10-3 with TRBJ2-5; unclear D gene. Trimming shortened V by 4 bases and J by 2 bases, and 11 bases separated the two germline ends. The CDR3 is made up of 14 amino acids. Germline CDR1 reads ENHRY; CDR2 reads SYGVKD. The CDR3 DNA is TGTGCCATCAGTGGGACGTCCCAGCAAGAGACCCAGTACTTC. Protein sequence: CAISGTSQQETQYF.

The rearrangement joins TRBV5-4 to TRBJ1-6, with 8 bases lining up with TRBD1. This CDR3 spans 15 amino acids. After removal of 4 bases from V and 9 bases from J, the junction contained 9 bases not matched to a gene. Germline loops: CDR1 SGHNT, CDR2 YYREEE (reference sequence). The CDR3 nucleotides read TGTGCCAGCAGCCGGGGGGACAGGATTGCTTCACCCCTCCACTTT. Its protein product is CASSRGDRIASPLHF.

The rearrangement joins TRBV28 to TRBJ1-1; D is possibly TRBD1 (6 bases). The V gene lost 5 bases and the J gene lost 14 bases, with 18 bases spanning the gap. Looked up from germline, CDR1 is MDHEN and CDR2 is SYDVKM. CDR3 length equals 12 residues. CDR3 residues: CASSTGNGKLFF. CDR3 DNA: TGTGCCAGCAGTACAGGGAATGGAAAACTGTTCTTT. The full variable domain, in which reference TRBV28 and TRBJ1-1 provide the parts outside the CDR3, is DVKVTQSSRYLVKRTGEKVFLECVQDMDHENMFWYRQDPGLGLRLIYFSYDVKMKEKGDIPEGYSVSREKKERFSLILESASTNQTSMYLCASSTGNGKLFFGQGTRLTVV.

This clonotype was picked up a small number of times. The DNA is left out, because the CDR3 cannot be placed on it with certainty; the CDR3 is given as TCRdb lists it. The chain has TRBV28 and TRBJ1-6; whether TRBD1, the table's D call, matches the DNA was not checked. The CDR3 extends over 17 residues, inclusive of both ends. The germline V gene encodes CDR1 MDHEN and CDR2 SYDVKM. The CDR3 protein is CASSFFGSGEGNSPLHF.

In this sample, this clonotype turned up a few times. The J gene is TRBJ2-7, the V gene TRBV7-8; D remains unclear. Germline V CDR1 and CDR2: SGHVS, FQNEAQ. The CDR3 length is 16 residues. V lost 5 bases, J lost 2 bases, and 19 bases lay in between. The CDR3 DNA reads as TGTGCCAGCAGCGCCCAAGTACTACACCAAACCTACGAGCAGTACTTC. Protein: CASSAQVLHQTYEQYF.

The chain uses TRBV20-1 and TRBJ2-2; 9 nucleotides agree with TRBD2. CDR3 length equals 17 residues. With V trimmed by 0 bases and J by 5 bases, 10 bases remained unmatched. CDR1 and CDR2 from the germline V gene are DFQATT and SNEGSKA (reference sequence). CDR3 DNA: TGCAGTGCTAGAGATCGCGGGGGGGCCTTTGCGACCGGGGAGCTGTTTTTT. Amino acids: CSARDRGGAFATGELFF.

The chain recombines TRBV20-1 with TRBJ2-1; D unclear. The CDR3 extends over 13 amino acids. Germline values: CDR1 DFQATT, CDR2 SNEGSKA (reference sequence). The V end lost 0 bases, the J end lost 7 bases, and 10 bases lay between the germline ends. CDR3 coding DNA: TGCAGTGCTAGAGACCCCCGCCCGAATGAGCAGTTCTTC. Amino acid sequence: CSARDPRPNEQFF.

V usage is TRBV6-1 and J usage is TRBJ2-5; D gene unclear. The CDR3 spans 14 residues. Germline lookup yields CDR1 MNHNS and CDR2 SASEGT. V lost 4 bases and J 3 bases, leaving 12 bases between the germline ends. The DNA for the CDR3 is TGTGCCAGCAGTGTTTTGGGTACGGAAGAGACCCAGTACTTC. Encoded protein: CASSVLGTEETQYF.

The chain uses TRBV7-2 and TRBJ2-1; D gene unclear. The CDR3 runs 14 residues. Germline V lookup: CDR1 SGHTA, CDR2 FQGNSA. The ends were cut back, 2 bases at V and 6 bases at J, with 11 bases in the middle. CDR3 coding DNA: TGTGCCAGCAGCTTATTAAGTACTCCCAATGAGCAGTTCTTC. It yields the protein CASSLLSTPNEQFF.

The chain combines TRBV12-3 or TRBV12-4 with TRBJ1-1; D not resolved. The CDR3 loop spans 12 amino acids. V was pared by 7 bases and J by 4 bases, with 10 bases between. In DNA, the CDR3 is TGTGCCAGCATGAACAGTTTCACTGAAGCTTTCTTT. Amino acid sequence: CASMNSFTEAFF.

This clonotype came up a few times. V and J are TRBV4-1 and TRBJ1-6; D uncertain. V lost 0 bases, J lost 8 bases, and 14 bases lay in between. Germline loops: CDR1 MGHRA, CDR2 YSYEKL. The length of the CDR3 is 16 residues. The CDR3: CASSQDLADSYSPLHF. Here the CDR3 DNA reads TGCGCCAGCAGCCAAGATCTGGCAGATTCTTATTCACCCCTCCACTTT.

This chain joins TRBV25-1 and TRBJ1-1; D might be TRBD1 (5 bases). The V end was cut by 7 bases, the J end by 6 bases, with 15 bases between. CDR1 MGHDK and CDR2 SYGVNS come from the germline V gene. The CDR3 is 13 residues long. The CDR3 coding sequence is TGTGCCAGCATCCACCCGGGGGTGGCTGAAGCTTTCTTT. The encoded protein is CASIHPGVAEAFF.

V gene TRBV7-3 combines with J gene TRBJ2-1; possibly TRBD2 for D (5 bases). The CDR3 consists of 15 residues. Trimming pared 5 bases from V and 6 bases from J, leaving 17 bases between. Germline V gene sequence: CDR1 SGHTA, CDR2 FQGTGA. The CDR3 reads CASSDTRSGFNEQFF. CDR3 DNA: TGTGCCAGCAGCGATACTAGGAGTGGCTTCAATGAGCAGTTCTTC. Full variable domain (outside the CDR3, taken from reference TRBV7-3 and TRBJ2-1): GAGVSQTPSNKVTEKGKYVELRCDPISGHTALYWYRQSLGQGPEFLIYFQGTGAADDSGLPNDRFFAVRPEGSVSTLKIQRTERGDSAVYLCASSDTRSGFNEQFFGPGTRLTVL.

A few counts support this clonotype. The V and J genes are TRBV11-2 and TRBJ2-1, with unresolved D. V was shortened by 5 bases and J by 8 bases, with 13 bases between the two germline ends. The CDR3 totals 13 residues. Germline V gene data show CDR1 as SGHAT and CDR2 as FQNNGV. CDR3 region: CASSVLGVYEQFF. The CDR3 DNA sequence: TGTGCCAGCAGCGTATTAGGCGTCTATGAGCAGTTCTTC. Filled out from reference TRBV11-2 and TRBJ2-1, the complete variable domain reads EAGVAQSPRYKIIEKRQSVAFWCNPISGHATLYWYQQILGQGPKLLIQFQNNGVVDDSQLPKDRFSAERLKGVDSTLKIQPAKLEDSAVYLCASSVLGVYEQFFGPGTRLTVL.

This rearrangement joins TRBV7-2 to TRBJ2-1; no clear D. The V gene lost 1 base and the J gene lost 9 bases, with 10 bases spanning the gap. From germline, CDR1 is SGHTA and CDR2 FQGNSA. The CDR3 is 13 residues long. Here the CDR3 DNA reads TGTGCCAGCAGCTTAGAAAGTACCGGTGAGCAGTTCTTC. Its translation: CASSLESTGEQFF. The entire variable domain, with the rest obtained from reference TRBV7-2 and TRBJ2-1, is as follows: GAGVSQSPSNKVTEKGKDVELRCDPISGHTALYWYRQSLGQGLEFLIYFQGNSAPDKSGLPSDRFSAERTGGSVSTLTIQRTQQEDSAVYLCASSLESTGEQFFGPGTRLTVL.

The chain combines TRBV20-1 with TRBJ2-7; D might be TRBD2 (6 bases). The CDR3 has 15 amino acids. V was pared by 0 bases and J by 0 bases, with 12 bases between. Germline V gene data show CDR1 as DFQATT and CDR2 as SNEGSKA (reference sequence). The CDR3 nucleotides are TGCAGTGCTAGAGATCTTAGCGGCTCCTCCTACGAGCAGTACTTC. This codes for CSARDLSGSSYEQYF.

The chain links TRBV4-1 to TRBJ2-5, with 10 bases aligning to TRBD2. The CDR3 is 16 amino acids. Germline values: CDR1 MGHRA, CDR2 YSYEKL. V lost 3 bases to trimming and J lost 1 base; unmatched junction nucleotides: 5. The CDR3 sequence is CASSHLGTSAQETQYF. In DNA form, the CDR3 reads TGCGCCAGCAGCCACCTAGGGACTAGCGCCCAAGAGACCCAGTACTTC.

In its sample, this clonotype was seen a few times. The rearrangement links TRBV5-8 to TRBJ2-5, with D unresolved. CDR1 SGHTS and CDR2 YDEGEE come from the germline V gene. The CDR3 runs 13 residues. V was clipped by 4 bases and J by 4 bases, with 11 bases between them. The CDR3 bases are TGTGCCAGCAGCGGCAAGGCCGTAGAGACCCAGTACTTC. Translating it yields CASSGKAVETQYF.

The chain carries TRBV18 and TRBJ2-5; 7 positions match TRBD1. The CDR3 extends over 15 amino acids. Germline CDR1 and CDR2: KGHSH and LQKENI. Trimming removed 0 bases from V and 7 bases from J; junction bases left unmatched: 8. CDR3 in amino acids: CASSPPVGTEGTQYF. The DNA for the CDR3 is TGTGCCAGCTCACCACCGGTAGGGACAGAGGGGACCCAGTACTTC.

The V and J genes are TRBV7-9 and TRBJ1-6, with D maybe TRBD1 (5 bases). Germline loops: CDR1 SEHNR, CDR2 FQNEAQ (reference sequence). V was cut by 1 base and J by 8 bases, with 12 bases left in between. The CDR3 sequence is 15 residues long. CDR3: CASSLGGTTHSPLHF. CDR3 DNA sequence: TGTGCCAGCAGCTTAGGTGGGACGACCCATTCACCCCTCCACTTT.